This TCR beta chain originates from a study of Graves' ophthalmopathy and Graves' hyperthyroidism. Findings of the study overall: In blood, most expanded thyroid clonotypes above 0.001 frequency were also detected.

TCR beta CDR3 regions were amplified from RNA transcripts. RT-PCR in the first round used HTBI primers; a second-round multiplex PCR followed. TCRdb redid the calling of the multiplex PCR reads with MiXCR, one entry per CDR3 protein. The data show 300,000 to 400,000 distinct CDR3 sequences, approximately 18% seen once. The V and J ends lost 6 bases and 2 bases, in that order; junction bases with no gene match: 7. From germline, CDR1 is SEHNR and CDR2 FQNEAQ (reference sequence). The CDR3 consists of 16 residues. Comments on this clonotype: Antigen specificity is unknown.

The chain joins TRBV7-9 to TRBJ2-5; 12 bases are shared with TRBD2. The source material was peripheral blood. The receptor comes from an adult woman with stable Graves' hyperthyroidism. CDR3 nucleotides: TGTGCCAGCAGTTCGGCGACTAGCGGGAGTCAAGAGACCCAGTACTTC. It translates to CASSSATSGSQETQYF.